The rows below give T cell receptor beta chains drawn from one sample of a study of T cells in Graves' hyperthyroidism and ophthalmopathy. In TCRdb, the multiplex PCR reads were re-called with MiXCR into one record per CDR3 protein. The top ten clones hold about 18% of a sample with 400,000 or so distinct CDR3 sequences, 14% of them seen once. The sequenced sample was blood. These TCRs come from a young woman with Graves' ophthalmopathy. CDR3s include the opening cysteine and the closing phenylalanine or tryptophan. The D gene is left open where the match is weak. Expanded clones are given a class, and other clones once, few, many or no size at all.

>NA|TRBV7-9|TRBJ1-2|few
CASSFGGVENYGYTF
TGTGCCAGCAGCTTTGGAGGGGTCGAAAACTATGGCTACACCTTC
>TRBD1|TRBV18|TRBJ2-7|many
CASSTQQGVSTYEQYF
TGTGCCAGCTCAACACAACAGGGGGTATCAACCTACGAGCAGTACTTC
>TRBD1|TRBV25-1|TRBJ1-2|few
CASSDPGQGNYGYTF
TGTGCCAGCAGTGACCCCGGACAGGGGAACTATGGCTACACCTTC
>TRBD2|TRBV10-3|TRBJ2-1|many
CAIREGLDRGGSYNEQFF
TGTGCCATCAGAGAAGGACTAGATCGAGGCGGCTCCTACAATGAGCAGTTCTTC
>NA|TRBV20-1|TRBJ1-1|many
CSARRDRPDTEAFF
TGCAGTGCCAGGAGGGACCGACCCGACACTGAAGCTTTCTTT
>TRBD2|TRBV5-1|TRBJ2-5|few
CASSMTSGGQETQYF
TGCGCCAGCAGCATGACTAGCGGGGGGCAAGAGACCCAGTACTTC
>NA|TRBV27|TRBJ2-3|many
CASRSLGTDTQYF
TGTGCCAGCCGTTCCCTCGGCACAGATACGCAGTATTTT
>NA|TRBV28|TRBJ2-7|NA
CASSQGPAYEQYF
TGTGCCAGCTCTCAGGGGCCTGCCTACGAGCAGTACTTC
>NA|TRBV7-6|TRBJ2-1|many
CASSPKGIEDNYNEQFF
TGTGCCAGCAGCCCTAAAGGGATCGAGGACAACTACAATGAGCAGTTCTTC
>NA|TRBV4-2|TRBJ2-5|many
CASTGGAQETQYF
TGTGCCAGCACGGGGGGCGCCCAAGAGACCCAGTACTTC
>NA|TRBV30|TRBJ2-2|many
CAWTRGDTGELFF
TGTGCCTGGACTCGTGGGGACACCGGGGAGCTGTTTTTT
>NA|TRBV28|TRBJ2-5|many
CASSPGSVRSETQYF
TGTGCCAGCAGTCCCGGTTCCGTGAGGTCGGAGACCCAGTACTTC
>NA|TRBV11-2|TRBJ1-1|NA
CASSIQVKGQAFF
TGTGCCAGCAGCATACAGGTCAAGGGGCAAGCTTTCTTT
>NA|TRBV15|TRBJ1-3|few
CATSREAGPGNTIYF
TGTGCCACCAGCAGAGAAGCAGGTCCTGGAAACACCATATATTTT
>NA|TRBV20-1|TRBJ2-1|many
CSARGHTQRGQFF
TGCAGTGCTAGAGGGCATACCCAAAGAGGACAGTTCTTC
>NA|TRBV30|TRBJ2-1|many
CAWSAGENSYNEQFF
TGTGCCTGGAGTGCCGGGGAGAACTCCTACAATGAGCAGTTCTTC
>NA|TRBV13|TRBJ1-5|NA
CASTFAGRNQPQHF
TGTGCCAGCACCTTCGCGGGGCGGAATCAGCCCCAGCATTTT
>NA|TRBV29-1|TRBJ2-2|few
CSVEEAGVGTGELFF
TGCAGCGTTGAAGAGGCAGGGGTGGGGACCGGGGAGCTGTTTTTT
>TRBD2|TRBV13|TRBJ2-1|many
CASSLERDYNNNEQFF
TGTGCCAGCAGCCTAGAGAGGGACTACAACAACAATGAGCAGTTCTTC
>TRBD2|TRBV6-1|TRBJ2-3|NA
CASTRLAGGTDTQYF
TGTGCCAGCACCCGTCTAGCGGGGGGCACAGATACGCAGTATTTT
>NA|TRBV7-2|TRBJ2-1|many
CASSLFFSSYNEQFF
TGTGCCAGCAGCTTATTCTTTAGCTCCTACAATGAGCAGTTCTTC
>NA|TRBV27|TRBJ2-7|many
CASSRMRETYEQYF
TGTGCCAGCAGTAGAATGAGGGAAACCTACGAGCAGTACTTC
>NA|TRBV7-3|TRBJ1-6|NA
CASSWDSEGSPLHF
TGTGCCAGCAGCTGGGACTCTGAGGGTTCACCCCTCCACTTT
>TRBD1|TRBV3-1|TRBJ1-2|NA
CASEGAGGYTF
TGTGCCAGCGAGGGGGCCGGAGGCTACACCTTC
>TRBD1|TRBV12-3/TRBV12-4|TRBJ1-3|many
CASSTKQGARNTIYF
TGTGCCAGCAGTACAAAACAGGGGGCGCGAAACACCATATATTTT
>NA|TRBV6-1|TRBJ1-6|few
CASKRGSSYNSPLHF
TGTGCCAGCAAACGTGGTAGCTCCTATAATTCACCCCTCCACTTT
>TRBD1|TRBV28|TRBJ1-6|many
CASSSPGQGNSPLHF
TGTGCCAGCAGTTCGCCGGGACAGGGGAATTCACCCCTCCACTTT
>NA|TRBV27|TRBJ2-1|NA
CASSEQGYSYNEQFF
TGTGCCAGCAGTGAACAGGGTTACTCCTACAATGAGCAGTTCTTC
>NA|TRBV4-1|TRBJ2-4|NA
CASRRVGTAKNIQYF
TGCGCCAGCAGACGAGTTGGGACAGCCAAAAACATTCAGTACTTC
>NA|TRBV19|TRBJ1-1|many
CASSPFLTGEAFF
TGTGCCAGCTCACCATTCCTCACGGGAGAAGCTTTCTTT
>TRBD2|TRBV27|TRBJ2-5|many
CASTKAGGNQETQYF
TGTGCCAGCACGAAAGCGGGGGGAAACCAAGAGACCCAGTACTTC
>NA|TRBV3-1|TRBJ2-2|many
CASSQGATGELFF
TGTGCCAGCAGCCAAGGAGCCACCGGGGAGCTGTTTTTT
>NA|TRBV9|TRBJ2-7|few
CASSGPRSYEQYF
TGTGCCAGCAGCGGGCCGAGGAGCTACGAGCAGTACTTC
>TRBD1|TRBV3-1|TRBJ1-5|many
CASSLGTANQPQHF
TGTGCCAGCAGCCTGGGGACAGCGAATCAGCCCCAGCATTTT
>NA|TRBV9|TRBJ2-2|NA
CASQSRGELFF
TGTGCCAGCCAATCTCGGGGGGAGCTGTTTTTT
>NA|TRBV2|TRBJ2-5|NA
CASSPLGGQGRRETQYF
TGTGCCAGCAGCCCACTCGGGGGCCAGGGGCGCAGGGAGACCCAGTACTTC
>NA|TRBV30|TRBJ2-7|many
CAWRGTNAYEQYF
TGTGCCTGGAGGGGAACGAACGCCTACGAGCAGTACTTC
>NA|TRBV14|TRBJ2-2|NA
CASSQLRGITGELFF
TGTGCCAGCAGCCAATTGCGTGGGATCACCGGGGAGCTGTTTTTT
>NA|TRBV20-1|TRBJ2-5|many
CSAISRGSYQETQYF
TGCAGTGCTATTTCTCGGGGATCGTACCAAGAGACCCAGTACTTC
>TRBD2|TRBV20-1|TRBJ2-7|NA
CSAGGGFSYEQYF
TGCAGCGCCGGCGGGGGTTTCTCCTACGAGCAGTACTTC
>NA|TRBV6-4|TRBJ2-1|few
CASSDRGGHNEQFF
TGTGCCAGCAGTGATCGCGGGGGCCACAATGAGCAGTTCTTC
>NA|TRBV19|TRBJ2-1|few
CASSLQGGGYNEQFF
TGTGCCAGTAGTTTACAGGGGGGGGGGTACAATGAGCAGTTCTTC
>NA|TRBV28|TRBJ2-6|many
CASSLSQGWVGANVLTF
TGTGCCAGCAGTTTGTCCCAGGGTTGGGTCGGGGCCAACGTCCTGACTTTC
>TRBD1|TRBV25-1|TRBJ2-2|few
CASSGHGTVNTGELFF
TGTGCCAGCAGTGGCCACGGGACAGTCAACACCGGGGAGCTGTTTTTT
>TRBD2|TRBV7-2|TRBJ2-7|many
CASSFQTRDRLAGAYEQYF
TGTGCCAGCAGCTTCCAAACCCGGGACCGACTCGCGGGGGCCTACGAGCAGTACTTC
>TRBD1|TRBV6-1|TRBJ1-2|many
CASRTRDRGNYGYTF
TGTGCCAGCAGAACCAGGGACAGGGGCAACTATGGCTACACCTTC
>NA|TRBV30|TRBJ1-5|many
CAWSVRQRNQPQHF
TGTGCCTGGAGTGTACGGCAGCGAAATCAACCCCAGCATTTT
>TRBD2|TRBV6-1|TRBJ2-3|many
CARGGDCTDTQYF
TGTGCCAGGGGGGGGGACTGCACAGATACGCAGTATTTT
>NA|TRBV10-3|TRBJ2-5|NA
CAISEWGSQETQYF
TGTGCCATCAGTGAGTGGGGTAGCCAAGAGACCCAGTACTTC